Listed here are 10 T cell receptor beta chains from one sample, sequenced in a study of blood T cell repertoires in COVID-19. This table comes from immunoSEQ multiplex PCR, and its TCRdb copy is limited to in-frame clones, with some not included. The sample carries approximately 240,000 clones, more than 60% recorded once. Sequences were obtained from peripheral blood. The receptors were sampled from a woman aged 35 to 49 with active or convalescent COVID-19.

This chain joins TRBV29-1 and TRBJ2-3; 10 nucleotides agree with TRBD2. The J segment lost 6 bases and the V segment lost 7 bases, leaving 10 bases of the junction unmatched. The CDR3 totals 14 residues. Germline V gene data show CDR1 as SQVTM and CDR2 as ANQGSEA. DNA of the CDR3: TGCAGCGCCGGGCCAAGCGGGGGGGCGGATACGCAGTATTTT. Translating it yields CSAGPSGGADTQYF.

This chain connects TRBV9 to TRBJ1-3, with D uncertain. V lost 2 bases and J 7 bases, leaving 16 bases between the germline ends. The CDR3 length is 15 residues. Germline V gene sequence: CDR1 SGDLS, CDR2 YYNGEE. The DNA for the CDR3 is TGTGCCAGCAGCGTGGATCCTACGGCAGGTAACACCATATATTTT. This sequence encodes CASSVDPTAGNTIYF. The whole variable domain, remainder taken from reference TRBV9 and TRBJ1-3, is DSGVTQTPKHLITATGQRVTLRCSPRSGDLSVYWYQQSLDQGLQFLIQYYNGEERAKGNILERFSAQQFPDLHSELNLSSLELGDSALYFCASSVDPTAGNTIYFGEGSWLTVV.

The CDR3 sequence: CASSPAGGFSGANVLTF. The CDR3 DNA reads TGTGCCAGCAGTCCCGCGGGTGGGTTCTCTGGGGCCAACGTCCTGACTTTC. The chain joins TRBV27 to TRBJ2-6; tentatively, D is TRBD2 (5 bases). CDR1 and CDR2 (germline): MNHEY, SMNVEV (reference sequence). Trimming left V 5 bases short and J 0 bases short, with 14 bases between. The CDR3 loop spans 17 amino acids.

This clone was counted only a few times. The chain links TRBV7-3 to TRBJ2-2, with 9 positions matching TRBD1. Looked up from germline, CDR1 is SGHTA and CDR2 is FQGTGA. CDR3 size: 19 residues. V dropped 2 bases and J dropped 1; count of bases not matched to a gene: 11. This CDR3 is CASSLGPVGQGWNTGELFF. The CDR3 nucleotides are TGTGCCAGCAGCTTAGGGCCTGTTGGACAGGGGTGGAACACCGGGGAGCTGTTTTTT.

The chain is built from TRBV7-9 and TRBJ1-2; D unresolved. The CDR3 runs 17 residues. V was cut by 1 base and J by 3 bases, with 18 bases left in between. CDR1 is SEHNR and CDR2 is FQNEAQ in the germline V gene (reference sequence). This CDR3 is CASSLGSVLKSDYGYTF. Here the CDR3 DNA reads TGTGCCAGCAGCTTAGGGTCCGTCCTGAAATCGGACTATGGCTACACCTTC.

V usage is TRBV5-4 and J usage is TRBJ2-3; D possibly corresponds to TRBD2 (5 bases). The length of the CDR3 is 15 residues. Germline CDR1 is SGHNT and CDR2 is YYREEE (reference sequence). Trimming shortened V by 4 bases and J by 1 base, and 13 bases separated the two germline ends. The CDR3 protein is CASSQDSRGTDTQYF. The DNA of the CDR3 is TGTGCCAGCAGCCAGGACTCTCGGGGCACAGATACGCAGTATTTT.

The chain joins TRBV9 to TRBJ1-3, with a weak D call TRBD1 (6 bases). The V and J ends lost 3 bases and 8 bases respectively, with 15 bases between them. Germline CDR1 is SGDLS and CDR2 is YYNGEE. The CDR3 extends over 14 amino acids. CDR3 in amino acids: CASSAQQGLDTIYF. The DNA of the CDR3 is TGTGCCAGCAGCGCACAACAGGGTTTGGACACCATATATTTT.

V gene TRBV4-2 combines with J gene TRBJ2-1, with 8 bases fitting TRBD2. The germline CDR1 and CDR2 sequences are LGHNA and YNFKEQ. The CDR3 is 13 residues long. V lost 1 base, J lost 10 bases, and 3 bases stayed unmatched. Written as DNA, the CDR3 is TGTGCCAGCAGCCAAGGGAGCGGGGGAGAGCAGTTCTTC. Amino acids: CASSQGSGGEQFF.

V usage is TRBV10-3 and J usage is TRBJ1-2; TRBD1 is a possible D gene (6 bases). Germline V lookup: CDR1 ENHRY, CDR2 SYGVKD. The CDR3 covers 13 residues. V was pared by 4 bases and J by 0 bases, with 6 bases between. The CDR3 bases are TGTGCCATCAGTGGGGACACTAACTATGGCTACACCTTC. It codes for CAISGDTNYGYTF.

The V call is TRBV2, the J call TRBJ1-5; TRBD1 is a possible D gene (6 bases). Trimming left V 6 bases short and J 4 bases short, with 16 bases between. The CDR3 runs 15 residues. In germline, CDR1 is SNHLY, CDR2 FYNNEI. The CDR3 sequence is CASSTSGEGNQPQHF. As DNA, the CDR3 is TGTGCCAGCAGCACCTCAGGGGAGGGGAATCAGCCCCAGCATTTT.